Detailed here is one T cell receptor beta chain. Produced via immunoSEQ multiplex PCR; TCRdb's table is partial and in-frame only. Of over 75,000 clones listed, about 97% were seen once; the top ten hold roughly 0.2%. This CDR3 has 15 residues. The germline gives CDR1 LNHDA, CDR2 SQIVND (reference sequence). The junction had 7 bases not matched to a gene; V was cut back by 3 bases and J by 5 bases. This sample is part of a study of technical replicates of blood from a few donors. This TCR derives from a human donor in good health. This rearrangement joins TRBV19 to TRBJ2-5, with TRBD1 matching over 9 bases. Sequencing was done on a sample of T cells isolated from PBMCs. The CDR3 sequence is CASSIGQGRMETQYF. DNA for the CDR3: TGTGCCAGTAGTATCGGACAGGGGCGGATGGAGACCCAGTACTTC.